This passage covers 15 T cell receptor beta chains from one sample sequenced in a study of OX40 agonist ivuxolimab in advanced cancers. The assay was immunoSEQ multiplex PCR, and TCRdb's table has in-frame clones only and misses some. The table has tens of thousands of clones, 75% to 90% seen once. The specimen was CD4+ or CD8+ T cells sorted from blood, collected in a trial of the OX40 agonist ivuxolimab. These receptors originate from an adult with an advanced solid tumor such as melanoma, head and neck, liver or kidney cancer.

The chain is built from TRBV28 and TRBJ2-2, with a weak D call TRBD1 (6 bases). CDR3 length equals 12 residues. The V gene's germline CDR1 is MDHEN and CDR2 SYDVKM. Trimming took 11 bases from V and 2 from J, leaving 9 bases between them. CDR3 bases: TGTGCCTCGGACAGAAACACCGGGGAGCTGTTTTTT. It yields the protein CASDRNTGELFF.

This clone was seen once. The chain carries TRBV19 and TRBJ2-5; D uncertain. The better agreement between TRBJ2-7 and the DNA end casts doubt on the J call. Looked up from germline, CDR1 is LNHDA and CDR2 is SQIVND (reference sequence). This CDR3 is 15 amino acids long. CDR3 protein: CASSIDLGASYEQYF. The CDR3, as DNA: TGTGCCAGTAGTATAGATCTGGGCGCCTCCTACGAGCAGTACTTC.

This clone was seen only a few times. In nucleotides, the CDR3 is TGTGCCAGCAGCCGGGACAGGGGCCAGCCCCAGCATTTT. It encodes CASSRDRGQPQHF. This rearrangement joins TRBV5-6 to TRBJ1-5; 10 bases match TRBD1. The CDR3 sequence is 13 residues long. Germline V gene lookup returns CDR1 SGHDT and CDR2 YYEEEE. Trimming at V came to 4 bases and at J to 7 bases, leaving 2 bases not matched to a gene.

This chain connects TRBV4-2 to TRBJ1-4; D gene ambiguous. The length of the CDR3 is 15 residues. V dropped 3 bases and J dropped 0 bases, with 8 bases sitting between them. Germline lookup yields CDR1 LGHNA and CDR2 YNFKEQ. The CDR3 sequence is CASSQSQSTNEKLFF. In nucleotides, the CDR3 is TGTGCCAGCAGCCAGTCTCAATCAACTAATGAAAAACTGTTTTTT.

In its sample, this clone was seen once. The gene calls are TRBV11-2 and TRBJ1-4; D perhaps matches TRBD1 (5 bases). V was cut by 5 bases and J by 10 bases, with 11 bases left in between. Looked up from germline, CDR1 is SGHAT and CDR2 is FQNNGV. This CDR3 is built from 12 residues. CDR3 sequence (DNA): TGTGCCAGCAGCGCCGGGGGAGGAAAACTGTTTTTT. Translated: CASSAGGGKLFF.

This chain joins TRBV18 and TRBJ2-3; possible D gene TRBD1, 6 bases. The germline V gene encodes CDR1 KGHSH and CDR2 LQKENI. The V end was cut by 3 bases, the J end by 3 bases, with 10 bases between. The CDR3 is made up of 14 amino acids. The CDR3 bases are TGTGCCAGCTCACCGGGGGCAGCGACAGATACGCAGTATTTT. This codes for CASSPGAATDTQYF.

The gene calls are TRBV4-2 and TRBJ2-7; 11 bases agree with TRBD1. V was clipped by 4 bases and J by 5 bases; unmatched bases: 4. Germline values: CDR1 LGHNA, CDR2 YNFKEQ. The CDR3 totals 14 residues. The CDR3 nucleotides read TGTGCCAGCAGCCGGACAGGGGGCGACGACGAGCAGTACTTC. The encoded protein is CASSRTGGDDEQYF.

The rearrangement joins TRBV2 to TRBJ2-1, with D perhaps matching TRBD2 (6 bases). Germline CDR1 reads SNHLY; CDR2 reads FYNNEI. Deletions cut 7 bases from V and 0 bases from J, with 10 bases between. This CDR3 spans 14 amino acids. CDR3 loop: CASKGLFSYNEQFF. The CDR3 nucleotides are TGTGCCAGCAAGGGACTCTTCTCCTACAATGAGCAGTTCTTC.

This chain joins TRBV5-1 and TRBJ2-5; D is uncertain. With 4 bases removed from V and 0 bases from J, the gap between germline ends came to 13 bases. This CDR3 has 15 residues. Germline-derived CDR1 and CDR2 are SGHRS and YFSETQ. The CDR3: CASSPAPRYQETQYF. The CDR3 coding sequence is TGCGCCAGCAGCCCCGCCCCCAGGTACCAAGAGACCCAGTACTTC.

The J gene is TRBJ2-7, the V gene TRBV28, with TRBD1 identical over 7 bases. The trim removed 4 bases at V and 0 bases at J, leaving 12 bases unmatched. CDR1 is MDHEN, CDR2 SYDVKM, per germline. The CDR3 extends over 17 amino acids. The CDR3 spells CASSSPGQFLYSYEQYF. In DNA form, the CDR3 reads TGTGCCAGCAGTTCCCCGGGACAGTTCCTATACTCCTACGAGCAGTACTTC.

The chain couples TRBV10-3 to TRBJ2-7; 7 positions match TRBD1. The germline CDR1 and CDR2 sequences are ENHRY and SYGVKD. With 5 bases clipped from V and 2 bases from J, the junction kept 3 bases outside the gene matches. The CDR3 sequence is 13 residues long. This CDR3 reads CAISSGQTYEQYF. CDR3 DNA sequence: TGTGCCATCAGTTCGGGACAGACCTACGAGCAGTACTTC.

The chain employs TRBV5-1 and TRBJ1-4; 9 bases agree with TRBD1. V shed 2 bases, J shed 8 bases, and the junction held 4 bases outside the gene matches. The CDR3 covers 14 residues. The germline CDR1 and CDR2 sequences are SGHRS and YFSETQ. CDR3 sequence reads: CASSFGTGMEKLFF. The CDR3 nucleotides read TGCGCCAGCAGCTTCGGGACAGGGATGGAAAAACTGTTTTTT.

The chain employs TRBV19 and TRBJ2-5; D is unresolved. V lost 0 bases and J lost 5, with 4 bases in between. The CDR3 is 12 residues long. Germline lookup yields CDR1 LNHDA and CDR2 SQIVND (reference sequence). DNA of the CDR3: TGTGCCAGTAGTATAGATTCGGAGACCCAGTACTTC. Translation gives CASSIDSETQYF.

The rearrangement links TRBV5-1 to TRBJ2-2, with 9 bases aligning to TRBD1. This CDR3 region has 15 residues. V trimming: 1 base; J trimming: 5 bases; junction bases outside the gene matches: 3. The germline gives CDR1 SGHRS, CDR2 YFSETQ. This CDR3 is CASSLWTGVTGELFF. CDR3 nucleotide sequence: TGCGCCAGCAGCTTGTGGACAGGGGTGACCGGGGAGCTGTTTTTT.

The chain carries TRBV5-1 and TRBJ1-1, with D unclear. Germline values: CDR1 SGHRS, CDR2 YFSETQ. The V gene lost 4 bases and the J gene lost 0 bases, with 10 bases spanning the gap. The CDR3 contains 14 residues. In DNA form, the CDR3 reads TGCGCCAGCAGCCCGACATCTATGAACACTGAAGCTTTCTTT. Protein product: CASSPTSMNTEAFF.